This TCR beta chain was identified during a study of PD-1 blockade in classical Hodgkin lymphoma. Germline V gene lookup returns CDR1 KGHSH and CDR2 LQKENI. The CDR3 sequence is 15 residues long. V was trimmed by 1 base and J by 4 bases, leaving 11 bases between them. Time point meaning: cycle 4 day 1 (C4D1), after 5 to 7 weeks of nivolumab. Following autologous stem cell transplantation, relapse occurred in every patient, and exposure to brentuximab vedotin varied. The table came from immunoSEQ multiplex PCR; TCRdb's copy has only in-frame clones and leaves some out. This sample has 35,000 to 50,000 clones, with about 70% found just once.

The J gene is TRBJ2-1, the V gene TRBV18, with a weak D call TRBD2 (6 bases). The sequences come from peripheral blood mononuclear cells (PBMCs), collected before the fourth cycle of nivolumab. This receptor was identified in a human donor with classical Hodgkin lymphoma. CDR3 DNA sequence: TGTGCCAGCTCACCACGGGCTAGCGAGTACAATGAGCAGTTCTTC. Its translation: CASSPRASEYNEQFF.